The rows below give T cell receptor beta chains drawn from one sample of a study of blood T cell repertoires in COVID-19. Measured with immunoSEQ multiplex PCR; TCRdb has only the in-frame clones, and not every one. Altogether 150,000 to 250,000 clones are present, 87% being singletons, with the ten largest covering around 2.1%. The sequenced material came from PBMCs or T cells enriched from blood (not recorded which). All receptors come from a young woman who had recovered from COVID-19. Both conserved end residues are trimmed from each CDR3.

TRBJ1-1 TRBV14 ASSQVERARGTEAF
TRBJ1-3 TRBV4-1 ASSQPRQRNTIY
TRBJ1-1 TRBV9 ASSFSPQANTEAF
TRBJ1-6 TRBV4-2 ASSPLDSNSPLH
TRBJ2-5 TRBV19 ASSPQGGETQY
TRBJ1-1 TRBV2 ASTGAPWDTNTEAF
TRBJ1-2 TRBV2 ASRKTTIFYGYT
TRBJ2-2 TRBV30 AWSFGSYTGELF
TRBJ1-1 TRBV7-6 ASSLFSGVREAF
TRBJ1-6 TRBV11-2 ASTSHGGVSPLH
TRBJ1-4 TRBV19 ASSPGQGTPAGGEKLF
TRBJ2-7 TRBV30 AWSVPSYEQY
TRBJ2-3 TRBV4-3 ASSTGDTQY
TRBJ2-5 TRBV27 ASSQGLGGTQY
TRBJ1-1 TRBV3-1/TRBV3-2 ASSQDSRNTEAF
TRBJ2-2 TRBV5-1 ASSLQANTGELF
TRBJ1-3 TRBV19 ASSIGTASGNTIY
TRBJ1-2 TRBV24-1 ATSDVYGYT
TRBJ2-5 TRBV2 ASSLSWEQETQY